The 15 T cell receptor beta chains presented below share a single source sample, sequenced in a study of blood T cell repertoires in COVID-19. The table came from immunoSEQ multiplex PCR; TCRdb's copy has only in-frame clones and leaves some out. This table holds roughly 150,000 clones, 70% to 90% found once. Sequencing used peripheral blood. Receptors were obtained from a woman between 55 and 75 years old with COVID-19, enrolled during active disease.

This rearrangement joins TRBV5-1 to TRBJ1-2; D remains unclear. The germline CDR1 and CDR2 sequences are SGHRS and YFSETQ. V was trimmed by 3 bases and J by 4 bases, leaving 16 bases between them. The CDR3 runs to 15 residues. The CDR3 sequence: CASSSPGAASYGYTF. The CDR3 DNA reads as TGCGCCAGCAGCTCCCCGGGAGCAGCGTCCTATGGCTACACCTTC.

About this clone: The sample carries other DNA sequences with the same CDR3. The CDR3 sequence is CASSLQGGTEAFF. CDR3 DNA sequence: TGTGCCAGCAGTTTACAGGGAGGGACTGAAGCTTTCTTT. The chain uses TRBV6-5 and TRBJ1-1; D might be TRBD1 (6 bases). The length of the CDR3 is 13 residues. V lost 4 bases and J lost 5, with 11 bases in between. Germline CDR1 and CDR2: MNHEY and SVGAGI.

This chain links TRBV5-1 with TRBJ2-3, with 7 bases that match TRBD2. V dropped 7 bases and J dropped 4; count of bases not matched to a gene: 15. The CDR3 runs 16 residues. CDR1 and CDR2 from the germline V gene are SGHRS and YFSETQ. CDR3 loop: CASRPRAAGTADTQYF. CDR3 coding DNA: TGCGCCAGCCGACCGCGAGCAGCGGGGACGGCAGATACGCAGTATTTT. Full variable domain (rest looked up from reference TRBV5-1 and TRBJ2-3): KAGVTQTPRYLIKTRGQQVTLSCSPISGHRSVSWYQQTPGQGLQFLFEYFSETQRNKGNFPGRFSGRQFSNSRSEMNVSTLELGDSALYLCASRPRAAGTADTQYFGPGTRLTVL.

The gene calls are TRBV6-5 and TRBJ1-4; D is ambiguous. The CDR3 is 13 amino acids. Germline V gene sequence: CDR1 MNHEY, CDR2 SVGAGI. V lost 6 bases, J lost 14 bases, and 19 bases lay in between. The CDR3 spells CASSSDGKLWLFF. CDR3 coding DNA: TGTGCCAGCAGCTCGGACGGGAAACTGTGGCTGTTTTTT.

The genes are TRBV6-6 and TRBJ1-1; weak D call: TRBD1 (6 bases). Trimming left V 6 bases short and J 0 bases short, with 14 bases between. Germline V gives CDR1 MNHNY, CDR2 SVGAGI (reference sequence). CDR3 length equals 15 residues. The CDR3 DNA reads as TGTGCCAGCAGGGGGCAGGACAGCTTGAACACTGAAGCTTTCTTT. Protein: CASRGQDSLNTEAFF.

V gene TRBV2 combines with J gene TRBJ1-5; D not certain. V was clipped by 3 bases and J by 4 bases, with 13 bases between them. This CDR3 has 15 amino acids. Germline V lookup: CDR1 SNHLY, CDR2 FYNNEI. CDR3 region: CASSDLRLRNQPQHF. The CDR3 DNA follows: TGTGCCAGCAGTGATTTGCGACTCCGGAATCAGCCCCAGCATTTT. Using reference TRBV2 and TRBJ1-5 for the parts outside the CDR3, the full variable domain is EPEVTQTPSHQVTQMGQEVILRCVPISNHLYFYWYRQILGQKVEFLVSFYNNEISEKSEIFDDQFSVERPDGSNFTLKIRSTKLEDSAMYFCASSDLRLRNQPQHFGDGTRLSIL.

This clone was seen a handful of times. CDR3 region: CASSIRDRGNTIYF. The CDR3 nucleotides read TGTGCCAGCAGTATTCGGGACAGAGGAAACACCATATATTTT. This chain links TRBV6-5 with TRBJ1-3; 7 bases line up with TRBD1. There are 14 residues in the CDR3. Germline loops: CDR1 MNHEY, CDR2 SVGAGI. The junction had 5 bases not matched to a gene; V was cut back by 5 bases and J by 4 bases.

V is TRBV6-5 and J is TRBJ1-1; D is unclear. The CDR3 is 11 residues long. In germline, CDR1 is MNHEY, CDR2 SVGAGI. Between the trimmed V and J ends, which lost 4 bases and 10 bases, there was a span of 10 bases. The CDR3 sequence: CASSFVGRAFF. The CDR3 coding sequence is TGTGCCAGCAGTTTTGTGGGCCGAGCTTTCTTT.

The J gene is TRBJ1-1, the V gene TRBV4-1; D is unclear. Trimming took 2 bases from V and 6 from J, leaving 16 bases between them. The V gene's germline CDR1 is MGHRA and CDR2 YSYEKL. There are 15 residues in the CDR3. The CDR3 spells CASSQREGLHAEAFF. The CDR3 bases are TGCGCCAGCAGCCAAAGGGAGGGCTTGCACGCTGAAGCTTTCTTT.

J is TRBJ2-2 and V is TRBV4-1; 7 positions match TRBD1. Germline CDR1 reads MGHRA; CDR2 reads YSYEKL. This CDR3 spans 15 amino acids. Losses at the gene ends were 3 bases for V and 0 bases for J; bases not matched to a gene: 1. The CDR3 bases are TGCGCCAGCAGCCAGGGGACAGCGAACACCGGGGAGCTGTTTTTT. Residues: CASSQGTANTGELFF.

The chain carries TRBV11-2 and TRBJ1-4, with 8 bases identical to TRBD1. The germline gives CDR1 SGHAT, CDR2 FQNNGV. V trimming: 5 bases; J trimming: 7 bases; junction bases outside the gene matches: 6. This CDR3 spans 14 amino acids. CDR3 in amino acids: CASSPRGLSEKLFF. The CDR3 coding sequence is TGTGCCAGCAGCCCCAGGGGGCTGAGTGAAAAACTGTTTTTT.

The gene calls are TRBV14 and TRBJ2-1, with D hard to call. Trimming took 0 bases from V and 9 from J, leaving 6 bases between them. The CDR3 covers 12 residues. CDR1 is SGHDN, CDR2 FVKESK, per germline. The CDR3 is CASSQERFEQFF. CDR3 DNA: TGTGCCAGCAGCCAAGAGCGATTTGAGCAGTTCTTC.

This chain joins TRBV29-1 and TRBJ1-1; D is possibly TRBD1 (5 bases). This CDR3 region has 15 residues. V was pared by 0 bases and J by 4 bases, with 15 bases between. Germline CDR1 reads SQVTM; CDR2 reads ANQGSEA. The CDR3 region is CSVEEARGGGTEAFF. The CDR3 DNA follows: TGCAGCGTTGAAGAGGCCCGCGGGGGTGGCACTGAAGCTTTCTTT.

The table lists this clone with a few counts. The chain recombines TRBV6-6 with TRBJ2-7; the D gene is possibly TRBD2 (7 bases). The CDR3 is made up of 15 amino acids. CDR1 is MNHNY, CDR2 SVGAGI, per germline (reference sequence). V was pared by 5 bases and J by 5 bases, with 19 bases between. The chain's CDR3 is CASSPVGGPYNEQYV. CDR3 nucleotides: TGTGCCAGCAGTCCAGTGGGGGGGCCTTATAACGAGCAGTACGTC.

V and J are TRBV6-2 or TRBV6-3 and TRBJ1-5, with no clear D. With 5 bases removed from V and 4 bases from J, the gap between germline ends came to 9 bases. The CDR3 loop spans 13 amino acids. Germline lookup yields CDR1 MNHEY and CDR2 SVGEGT. The CDR3 loop reads CASSRDGNQPQHF. In DNA, the CDR3 is TGTGCCAGCAGTCGCGACGGGAATCAGCCCCAGCATTTT.